Listed here are 26 T cell receptor beta chains from one sample, sequenced in a study of T cells in localized non-small cell lung cancer. TCRdb keeps only in-frame clones here, not all; method: immunoSEQ multiplex PCR. The table shows fewer than 8,000 clones, with around 50% occurring only once. Source: lymph node tissue, taken before any cancer treatment. Receptors were obtained from an older female donor with stage I lung adenocarcinoma.

This clone has just a few counts. The chain couples TRBV18 to TRBJ2-5; tentative D call: TRBD1 (5 bases). This CDR3 has 13 residues. The germline gives CDR1 KGHSH, CDR2 LQKENI. The germline V and J ends were trimmed by 8 bases and 1 base, with 11 bases remaining between them. CDR3 in DNA: TGTGCCAGCCGTAGGGGTCCCCAAGAGACCCAGTACTTC. This gives the protein CASRRGPQETQYF.

This clone was counted only a few times. The chain joins TRBV6-8 to TRBJ1-5, with TRBD1 as a possible D gene (6 bases). The CDR3 contains 14 residues. Trimming cost V 6 bases and J 2 bases, with 11 bases left between them. Germline V gives CDR1 MNHGY, CDR2 SAAAGT. In DNA, the CDR3 is TGTGCCAGCAGCAGGGGTATGGGCAATCAGCCCCAGCATTTT. Protein product: CASSRGMGNQPQHF.

The gene calls are TRBV6-8 and TRBJ2-5; TRBD1 matches 7 bases. Germline V gene sequence: CDR1 MNHGY, CDR2 SAAAGT. CDR3 length: 15 amino acids. The trim removed 2 bases at V and 2 bases at J, leaving 5 bases unmatched. The CDR3 here is CASSYRQGLQETQYF. The CDR3 DNA reads as TGTGCCAGCAGTTACCGACAGGGCCTACAAGAGACCCAGTACTTC.

The rearrangement uses TRBV6-8 and TRBJ2-7; D is perhaps TRBD1 or TRBD2 (6 bases each). There are 14 residues in the CDR3. Per the germline V gene, CDR1 is MNHGY and CDR2 is SAAAGT. The germline V and J ends were trimmed by 4 bases and 2 bases, with 12 bases remaining between them. CDR3 residues: CASSLQGGTYEQYF. The CDR3, as DNA: TGTGCCAGCAGTTTACAGGGCGGGACCTACGAGCAGTACTTC.

The chain combines TRBV11-3 with TRBJ2-7; D gene uncertain. In germline, CDR1 is SGHNT, CDR2 YENEEA. V lost 3 bases and J lost 0, with 12 bases in between. This CDR3 has 15 amino acids. CDR3 in amino acids: CASSLAAVSSYEQYF. CDR3 in DNA: TGTGCCAGCAGCTTGGCGGCAGTTAGCTCCTACGAGCAGTACTTC.

The CDR3 reads CASSMTSGGAKLFF. The DNA for the CDR3 is TGTGCCAGTAGTATGACGTCTGGAGGGGCAAAACTGTTTTTT. The chain recombines TRBV19 with TRBJ1-4, with D possibly being TRBD1 (5 bases). The V gene's germline CDR1 is LNHDA and CDR2 SQIVND (reference sequence). Trimming removed 3 bases from V and 10 bases from J, with 15 bases in between. The CDR3 has 14 amino acids.

This chain joins TRBV18 and TRBJ1-5; D possibly corresponds to TRBD1 (5 bases). The V gene's germline CDR1 is KGHSH and CDR2 LQKENI. This CDR3 region has 13 residues. Trimming removed 5 bases from V and 3 bases from J, with 8 bases in between. DNA of the CDR3: TGTGCCAGCTCAGGGGACGCCAATCAGCCCCAGCATTTT. Translating gives CASSGDANQPQHF.

This sequence joins TRBV6-8 and TRBJ1-3; D is ambiguous. The CDR3 is 13 amino acids. Trimming pared 10 bases from V and 5 bases from J, leaving 15 bases between. Germline assignment: CDR1 MNHGY and CDR2 SAAAGT. For the CDR3, the DNA is TGTGCCATCGGTGGGGTTCGGAGAAACACCATATATTTT. Protein product: CAIGGVRRNTIYF.

The chain recombines TRBV7-6 with TRBJ2-2, with 8 positions matching TRBD1. Trimming took 3 bases from V and 1 from J; bases not matched to a gene: 4. The CDR3 has 16 residues. Germline V lookup: CDR1 SGHVS, CDR2 FNYEAQ. The CDR3: CASSFNGQGNTGELFF. The CDR3 DNA is TGTGCCAGCAGCTTCAACGGACAGGGGAACACCGGGGAGCTGTTTTTT.

This clone was recorded a few times. The rearrangement links TRBV19 to TRBJ2-4; 7 bases line up with TRBD2. V lost 5 bases to trimming and J lost 3 bases; unmatched junction nucleotides: 22. The CDR3 is 20 residues long. Germline V CDR1 and CDR2: LNHDA, SQIVND (reference sequence). The CDR3 here is CASSRHPGGGLQKGKNIQYF. CDR3 nucleotide sequence: TGTGCCAGTAGTCGACACCCCGGCGGGGGACTTCAAAAGGGCAAAAACATTCAGTACTTC.

The CDR3: CASSPLDSSEQFF. In DNA, the CDR3 is TGTGCCAGCAGCCCCCTCGACTCGTCAGAGCAGTTCTTC. This sequence joins TRBV14 and TRBJ2-1; no clear D gene. V shed 4 bases and J shed 10 bases, with 14 bases lying between them. The CDR3 loop spans 13 amino acids. CDR1 and CDR2 (germline): SGHDN, FVKESK. Looking up the rest from reference TRBV14 and TRBJ2-1 gives the full variable domain: EAGVTQFPSHSVIEKGQTVTLRCDPISGHDNLYWYRRVMGKEIKFLLHFVKESKQDESGMPNNRFLAERTGGTYSTLKVQPAELEDSGVYFCASSPLDSSEQFFGPGTRLTVL.

CDR3 nucleotides: TGTGCCAGCAGCGTAGCAACTAGCGGCAACAGTGAGCAGTTCTTC. Amino acid sequence: CASSVATSGNSEQFF. The gene calls are TRBV9 and TRBJ2-1; 8 positions match TRBD2. The germline gives CDR1 SGDLS, CDR2 YYNGEE. J gave up 9 bases and V 0 bases, and 8 bases lay outside the gene matches. This CDR3 contains 15 residues.

V gene TRBV19 combines with J gene TRBJ1-3; 8 bases line up with TRBD1. This CDR3 has 14 residues. The V gene end was trimmed by 10 bases and the J gene end by 0 bases; junction bases not matched to a gene: 5. Germline assignment: CDR1 LNHDA and CDR2 SQIVND (reference sequence). This CDR3 is CATGQGFSGNTIYF. In nucleotides, the CDR3 is TGTGCCACTGGACAGGGCTTCTCTGGAAACACCATATATTTT.

This clone was seen a few times. The rearrangement links TRBV19 to TRBJ1-6; 8 nucleotides align to TRBD1. The germline V gene encodes CDR1 LNHDA and CDR2 SQIVND (reference sequence). The CDR3 has 15 amino acids. Trimming at V came to 5 bases and at J to 7 bases, leaving 7 bases not matched to a gene. The CDR3 region is CASSPGQGRNSPLHF. The CDR3 DNA reads TGTGCCAGTAGTCCAGGACAGGGACGAAATTCACCCCTCCACTTT.

This rearrangement joins TRBV19 to TRBJ2-2; tentatively, D is TRBD1 or TRBD2 (6 bases each). V was shortened by 4 bases and J by 5 bases, with 14 bases between the two germline ends. The CDR3 contains 15 residues. Germline V gene sequence: CDR1 LNHDA, CDR2 SQIVND (reference sequence). The CDR3 spells CASSKGGARTGELFF. The CDR3 DNA reads TGTGCCAGTAGTAAGGGGGGCGCGAGGACCGGGGAGCTGTTTTTT.

The chain joins TRBV9 to TRBJ2-7; D is unclear. CDR1 and CDR2 (germline): SGDLS, YYNGEE. This CDR3 has 15 amino acids. The V and J ends lost 4 bases and 5 bases respectively, with 19 bases between them. The CDR3 spells CASSPEWVIGHEQYF. The CDR3 DNA reads TGTGCCAGCAGCCCTGAGTGGGTTATCGGGCACGAGCAGTACTTC.

As DNA, the CDR3 is TGTGCCTGGAGTGCAGGGACAGGGGCATCCTACGAGCAGTACTTC. Its protein is CAWSAGTGASYEQYF. The rearrangement links TRBV30 to TRBJ2-7; 10 nucleotides agree with TRBD1. The CDR3 has 15 residues. J was trimmed by 1 base and V by 1 base; bases with no gene match: 4. Germline CDR1 reads GTSNPN; CDR2 reads SVGIG (reference sequence).

This clone was found a few times. This chain joins TRBV11-3 and TRBJ2-1; maybe TRBD2 (6 bases). Germline CDR1 and CDR2: SGHNT and YENEEA. V was trimmed by 6 bases and J by 7 bases, leaving 22 bases between them. This CDR3 is 16 amino acids long. The CDR3 is CASRVRSGGMGNEQFF. The CDR3 DNA follows: TGTGCCAGCAGAGTACGCTCCGGAGGGATGGGGAATGAGCAGTTCTTC.

This clone appeared once. The J gene is TRBJ2-2, the V gene TRBV15, with TRBD2 matching 7 bases. The V segment lost 1 base and the J segment 3 bases; nucleotides outside the gene matches: 5. CDR1 is LNHNV and CDR2 is YYDKDF in the germline V gene (reference sequence). This CDR3 contains 16 residues. The DNA for the CDR3 is TGTGCCACCAGCAGAGGGCTAGCGGTAGACACCGGGGAGCTGTTTTTT. The encoded protein is CATSRGLAVDTGELFF.

The chain couples TRBV9 to TRBJ1-6, with D unresolved. V was shortened by 0 bases and J by 7 bases, with 8 bases between the two germline ends. There are 14 residues in the CDR3. The germline gives CDR1 SGDLS, CDR2 YYNGEE. The CDR3: CASSVGLENSPLHF. In nucleotides, the CDR3 is TGTGCCAGCAGCGTAGGACTGGAGAATTCACCCCTCCACTTT.

V and J are TRBV6-8 and TRBJ1-1; D is perhaps TRBD1 (6 bases). CDR1 and CDR2 (germline): MNHGY, SAAAGT. Deletions cut 8 bases from V and 2 bases from J, with 18 bases between. The CDR3 runs 15 residues. CDR3 region: CASGSQGLTNTEAFF. For the CDR3, the DNA is TGTGCCAGCGGCTCACAGGGACTGACCAACACTGAAGCTTTCTTT.

CDR3 DNA: TGTGCCACCGTGGACAGGCCGGGGGTCACTGAAGCTTTCTTT. Protein product: CATVDRPGVTEAFF. This chain joins TRBV19 and TRBJ1-1; 7 bases map to TRBD1. V dropped 10 bases and J dropped 4; count of bases not matched to a gene: 12. This CDR3 contains 14 residues. Germline V gene data show CDR1 as LNHDA and CDR2 as SQIVND (reference sequence).

The chain has TRBV18 and TRBJ2-5; 9 bases are a match to TRBD2. This CDR3 contains 16 residues. Germline V lookup: CDR1 KGHSH, CDR2 LQKENI. Unmatched junction bases numbered 5, after V lost 2 bases and J lost 1 base. The CDR3 coding sequence is TGTGCCAGCTCACCAGTGACTAGCGGACTCCAAGAGACCCAGTACTTC. Translation gives CASSPVTSGLQETQYF.

About this clone: The sample contains more than one DNA sequence encoding this CDR3. The chain links TRBV5-1 to TRBJ2-7, with 10 nucleotides matching TRBD1. CDR1 and CDR2 from the germline V gene are SGHRS and YFSETQ. Trimming removed 1 base from V and 5 bases from J; junction bases left unmatched: 3. The CDR3 totals 14 residues. The CDR3 region is CASSLTGTGDEQYF. Here the CDR3 DNA reads TGCGCCAGCAGCTTGACCGGGACAGGGGACGAGCAGTACTTC.

This clone was counted between two and nine times. V gene TRBV9 combines with J gene TRBJ2-1; TRBD2 matches at 11 bases. Unmatched junction bases numbered 5, after V lost 6 bases and J lost 6 bases. The CDR3 loop spans 14 amino acids. Germline CDR1 is SGDLS and CDR2 is YYNGEE. Written as DNA, the CDR3 is TGTGCCAGCAAACGACTAGCGGGAAGCAATGAGCAGTTCTTC. Amino acid sequence: CASKRLAGSNEQFF.

This chain uses TRBV25-1 with TRBJ2-7; 9 nucleotides match TRBD1. The CDR3 is 18 residues long. The V gene end was trimmed by 4 bases and the J gene end by 2 bases; junction bases not matched to a gene: 15. Germline assignment: CDR1 MGHDK and CDR2 SYGVNS. The CDR3 loop is CASSGQTIQTGGPYEQYF. The DNA for the CDR3 is TGTGCCAGCAGTGGACAGACAATTCAAACAGGGGGCCCCTACGAGCAGTACTTC.